The clone carrying this T cell receptor beta chain has at least ten counts. TCRdb reprocessed the 5' RACE reads via MiXCR and lists one record per CDR3 protein. The sample carries fewer than 150,000 distinct CDR3 sequences, 6% to 8% recorded once. Trimming removed 7 bases from V and 1 base from J, with 10 bases in between. The CDR3 has 13 amino acids. The germline V gene has CDR1 SGHAT and CDR2 FQNNGV. The data stem from a study of CD8 T cells in ankylosing spondylitis. This chain joins TRBV11-2 and TRBJ1-1; D is ambiguous. This TCR derives from a female donor with ankylosing spondylitis or in good health (not recorded which). The sequencing sample was made of blood, either unsorted or a sorted T cell fraction (not recorded which). CDR3 loop: CASTFKGNTEAFF. CDR3 bases: TGTGCCAGCACGTTCAAGGGGAACACTGAAGCTTTCTTT.